This entry is about one T cell receptor beta chain. Its antigen is not known. The donors were adults (healthy and HIV-negative) with no recent acute infections or vaccinations. This sample is drawn from a study of shared clonotypes between healthy human individuals. General observations from the study: Donor scarcity curtailed the genetic and exposure-history diversity represented herein. Only blood was sampled, and tissue TCR repertoires likely differ from blood ones.

The CDR3 length is 14 residues. Trimming stripped 2 bases from V and 7 bases from J, with 13 bases between. Germline loops: CDR1 SGHRS, CDR2 YFSETQ. Profiling relied on immunoSEQ multiplex PCR, and the TCRdb table lists in-frame clones only, not all of them. Of roughly 500,000 clones listed, 79% are singletons. The TCR originated in a woman in her forties in good health. Some clones in this sample may be carry-over from other donors' samples. Sequencing was carried out using PBMCs. The chain recombines TRBV5-1 with TRBJ1-5; maybe TRBD1 (6 bases). The CDR3 spells CASSLGGVGQPQHF. The CDR3 DNA reads TGCGCCAGCAGCTTAGGGGGAGTGGGCCAGCCCCAGCATTTT. The full variable domain, with the rest looked up from reference TRBV5-1 and TRBJ1-5, is KAGVTQTPRYLIKTRGQQVTLSCSPISGHRSVSWYQQTPGQGLQFLFEYFSETQRNKGNFPGRFSGRQFSNSRSEMNVSTLELGDSALYLCASSLGGVGQPQHFGDGTRLSIL.